This T cell receptor beta chain was captured by sequencing in a study of blood T cells in healthy people across ages. This clonotype showed up just a few times. Compared with germline, one end of the junction differs, possibly owing to a read error. A second PCR, run for about 6 to 11 cycles, used a sample-barcoded 5' primer plus a J-beta primer mix. TCRdb redid the calling of the 5' RACE reads with MiXCR, one entry per CDR3 protein. The sample lists approximately 490,000 distinct CDR3 sequences; under 30% were seen once. There are 14 residues in the CDR3. The germline V gene has CDR1 SGDLS and CDR2 YYNGEE. A further study also used this sample, focusing on T cells of mothers and their children.

J is TRBJ1-1 and V is TRBV9; D is ambiguous. Sequencing was performed on blood. The clonotype originates from a boy aged 10-17 years in good health. DNA for the CDR3: TGTGCCTGCAGCGTAGCCCCCGGATACCCCGAAGCTTTCTTT. It codes for CACSVAPGYPEAFF.